This TCR beta chain stems from a study of blood T cell repertoires in COVID-19. Profiled with immunoSEQ multiplex PCR; TCRdb holds only in-frame clones, not every one. The sample carries around 330,000 clones, over 85% recorded once. There are 20 residues in the CDR3. The germline V and J ends were trimmed by 5 bases and 1 base, with 24 bases remaining between them. Germline V CDR1 and CDR2: LNHDA, SQIVND (reference sequence). Adults between roughly 18 and 90 years of age took part from about two dozen US areas. Membership in each cohort depended on participant-reported clinical history. Recovered Cohort 3 donors showed two negative PCRs, clearance, or symptom resolution.

The specimen was PBMCs or T cells enriched from blood (not recorded which). This TCR came from a man aged 60-69 years who had recovered from COVID-19. V usage is TRBV19 and J usage is TRBJ2-6, with TRBD2 as a possible D gene (5 bases). The CDR3, as DNA: TGTGCCAGTAGTTCACCCCGAGGGCGGATCCGAACGTCTGGGGCCAACGTCCTGACTTTC. It yields the protein CASSSPRGRIRTSGANVLTF.